This paragraph reports one T cell receptor beta chain. Trimming removed 4 bases from V and 5 bases from J; junction bases left unmatched: 3. This CDR3 has 15 amino acids. Germline V gives CDR1 MNHEY, CDR2 SVGEGT. Source study methods: Nucleated cell counts were estimated from reference gene primer amplification. Assay: immunoSEQ multiplex PCR; the TCRdb copy retains only in-frame clones and omits some. V, J and clone size derive from that table, while D and trimming were established from the DNA sequence. This table holds about 150,000 clones, about 80% found once. The data stem from a study of blood T cell repertoires in COVID-19. Looking at the study overall: Samples taken during acute and convalescent COVID-19 were collected in the United States, Italy and Spain. The analysed material was cDNA or gDNA that came from T cells, B-cell-depleted T cells, or PBMCs.

Sequenced input: peripheral blood. The chain employs TRBV6-2 or TRBV6-3 and TRBJ2-5, with 14 bases that match TRBD2. This sequence was found in a human donor in a cohort sampled during active COVID-19. The CDR3 DNA reads TGTGCCAGCAGTTCGGGACTAGCGGGGGTTGAGACCCAGTACTTC. Translation: CASSSGLAGVETQYF.